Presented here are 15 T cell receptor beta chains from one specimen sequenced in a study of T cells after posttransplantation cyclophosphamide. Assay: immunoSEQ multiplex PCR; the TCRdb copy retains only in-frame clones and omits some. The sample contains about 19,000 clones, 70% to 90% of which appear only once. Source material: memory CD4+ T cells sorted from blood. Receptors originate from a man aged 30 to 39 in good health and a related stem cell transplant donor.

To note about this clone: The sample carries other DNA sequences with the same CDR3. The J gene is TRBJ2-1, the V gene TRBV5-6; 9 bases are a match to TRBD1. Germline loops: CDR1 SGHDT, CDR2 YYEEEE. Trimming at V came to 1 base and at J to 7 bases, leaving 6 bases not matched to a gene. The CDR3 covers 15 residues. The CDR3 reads CASSLRTGTGNEQFF. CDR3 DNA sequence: TGTGCCAGCAGCTTGCGGACCGGGACAGGGAATGAGCAGTTCTTC.

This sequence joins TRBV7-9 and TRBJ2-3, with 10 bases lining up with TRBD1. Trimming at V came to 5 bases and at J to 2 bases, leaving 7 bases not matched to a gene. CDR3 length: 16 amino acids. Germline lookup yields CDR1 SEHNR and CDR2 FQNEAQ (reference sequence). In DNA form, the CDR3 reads TGTGCCAGCAGCAACCGGGACAGGGGTTCCACAGATACGCAGTATTTT. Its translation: CASSNRDRGSTDTQYF.

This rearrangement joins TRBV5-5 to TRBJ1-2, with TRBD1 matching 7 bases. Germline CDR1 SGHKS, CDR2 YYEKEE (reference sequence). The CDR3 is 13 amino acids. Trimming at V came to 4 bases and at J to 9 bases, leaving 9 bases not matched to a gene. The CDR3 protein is CASSVDRVVSYTF. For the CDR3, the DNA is TGTGCCAGCAGCGTTGACAGGGTCGTGAGCTACACCTTC.

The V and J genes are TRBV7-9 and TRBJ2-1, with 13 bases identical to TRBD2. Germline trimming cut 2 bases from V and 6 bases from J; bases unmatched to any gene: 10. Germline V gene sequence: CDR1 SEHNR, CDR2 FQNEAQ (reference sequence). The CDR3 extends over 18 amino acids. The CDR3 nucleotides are TGTGCCAGCAGCTTACCCTACAGACTAGCGGGGGGCCGCAATGAGCAGTTCTTC. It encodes CASSLPYRLAGGRNEQFF.

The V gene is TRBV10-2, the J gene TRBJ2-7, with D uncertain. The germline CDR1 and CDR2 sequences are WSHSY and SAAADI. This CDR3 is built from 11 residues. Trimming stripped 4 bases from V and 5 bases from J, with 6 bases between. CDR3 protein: CASSAIHEQYF. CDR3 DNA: TGCGCCAGCAGTGCCATCCACGAGCAGTACTTC.

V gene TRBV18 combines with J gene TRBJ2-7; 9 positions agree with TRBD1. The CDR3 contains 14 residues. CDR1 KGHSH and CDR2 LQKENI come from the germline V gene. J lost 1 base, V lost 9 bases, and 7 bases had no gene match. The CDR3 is CASTPGQGSYEQYF. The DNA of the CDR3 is TGTGCCAGTACACCGGGACAGGGATCCTACGAGCAGTACTTC.

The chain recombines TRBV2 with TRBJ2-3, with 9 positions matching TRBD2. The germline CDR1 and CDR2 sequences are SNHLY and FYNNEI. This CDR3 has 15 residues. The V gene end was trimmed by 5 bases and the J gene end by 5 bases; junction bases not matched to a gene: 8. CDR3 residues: CASSFGGGAGDTQYF. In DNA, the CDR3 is TGTGCCAGCAGTTTCGGCGGGGGGGCTGGAGATACGCAGTATTTT.

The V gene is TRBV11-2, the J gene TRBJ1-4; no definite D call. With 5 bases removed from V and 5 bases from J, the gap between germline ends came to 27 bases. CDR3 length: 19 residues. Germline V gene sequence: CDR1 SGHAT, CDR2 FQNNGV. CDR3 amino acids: CASSRSLPGSRVRNEKLFF. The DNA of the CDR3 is TGTGCCAGCAGCCGATCCTTACCGGGGTCAAGGGTCAGGAATGAAAAACTGTTTTTT.

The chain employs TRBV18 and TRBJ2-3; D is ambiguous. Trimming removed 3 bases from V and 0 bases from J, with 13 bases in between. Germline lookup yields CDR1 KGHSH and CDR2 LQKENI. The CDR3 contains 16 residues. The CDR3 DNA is TGTGCCAGCTCACCTGATCCAGGATTCAGCACAGATACGCAGTATTTT. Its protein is CASSPDPGFSTDTQYF. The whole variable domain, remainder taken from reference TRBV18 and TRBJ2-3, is NAGVMQNPRHLVRRRGQEARLRCSPMKGHSHVYWYRQLPEEGLKFMVYLQKENIIDESGMPKERFSAEFPKEGPSILRIQQVVRGDSAAYFCASSPDPGFSTDTQYFGPGTRLTVL.

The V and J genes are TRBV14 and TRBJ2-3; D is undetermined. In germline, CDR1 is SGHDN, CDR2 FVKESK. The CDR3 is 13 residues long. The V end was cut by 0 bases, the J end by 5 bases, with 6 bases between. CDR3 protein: CASSQDRLDTQYF. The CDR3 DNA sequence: TGTGCCAGCAGCCAAGATCGTTTAGATACGCAGTATTTT.

The chain's CDR3 is CASSVDATSTDTQYF. CDR3 DNA: TGTGCCAGCAGCGTTGACGCGACTAGCACAGATACGCAGTATTTT. J is TRBJ2-3 and V is TRBV9; D gene unclear. Germline V gives CDR1 SGDLS, CDR2 YYNGEE. The CDR3 runs to 15 residues. The V end was cut by 2 bases, the J end by 0 bases, with 10 bases between.

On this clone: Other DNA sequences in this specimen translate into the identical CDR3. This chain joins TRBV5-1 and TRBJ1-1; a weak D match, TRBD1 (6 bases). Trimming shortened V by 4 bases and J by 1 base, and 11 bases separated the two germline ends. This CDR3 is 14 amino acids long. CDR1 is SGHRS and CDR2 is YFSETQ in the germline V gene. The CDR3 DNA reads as TGCGCCAGCAGCAGATCAGGGGCGAACACTGAAGCTTTCTTT. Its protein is CASSRSGANTEAFF.

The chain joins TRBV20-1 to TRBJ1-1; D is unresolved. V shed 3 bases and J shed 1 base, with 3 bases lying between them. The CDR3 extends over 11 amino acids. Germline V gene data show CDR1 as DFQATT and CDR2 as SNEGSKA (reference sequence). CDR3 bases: TGCAGTGCTAGTCAGAACACTGAAGCTTTCTTT. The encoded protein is CSASQNTEAFF.

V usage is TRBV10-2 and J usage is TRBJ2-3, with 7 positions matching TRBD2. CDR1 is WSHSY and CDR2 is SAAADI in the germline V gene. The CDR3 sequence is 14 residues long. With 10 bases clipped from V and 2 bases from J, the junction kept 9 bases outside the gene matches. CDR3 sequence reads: CATSASGTTDTQYF. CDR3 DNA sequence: TGCGCCACTTCGGCTAGCGGAACCACAGATACGCAGTATTTT.

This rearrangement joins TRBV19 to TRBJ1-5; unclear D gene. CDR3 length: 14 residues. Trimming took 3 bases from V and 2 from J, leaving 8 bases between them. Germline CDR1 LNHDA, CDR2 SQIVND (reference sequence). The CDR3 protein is CASSIQQGNQPQHF. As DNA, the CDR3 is TGTGCCAGTAGTATTCAGCAGGGCAATCAGCCCCAGCATTTT.